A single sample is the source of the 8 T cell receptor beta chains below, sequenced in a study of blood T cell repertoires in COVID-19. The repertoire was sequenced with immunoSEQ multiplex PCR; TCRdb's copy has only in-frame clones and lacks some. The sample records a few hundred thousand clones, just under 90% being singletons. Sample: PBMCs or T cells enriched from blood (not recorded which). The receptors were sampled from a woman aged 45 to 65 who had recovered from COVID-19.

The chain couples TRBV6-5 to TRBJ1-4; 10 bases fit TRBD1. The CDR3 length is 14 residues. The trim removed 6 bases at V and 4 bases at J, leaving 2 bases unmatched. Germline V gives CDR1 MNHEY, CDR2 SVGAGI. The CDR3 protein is CASRRDRGNEKLFF. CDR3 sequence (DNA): TGTGCCAGCAGGAGGGACAGGGGTAATGAAAAACTGTTTTTT.

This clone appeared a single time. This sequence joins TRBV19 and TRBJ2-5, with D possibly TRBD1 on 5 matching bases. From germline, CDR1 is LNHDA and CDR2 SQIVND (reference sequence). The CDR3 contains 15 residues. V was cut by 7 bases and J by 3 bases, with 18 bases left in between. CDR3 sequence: CASNALGDAKETQYF. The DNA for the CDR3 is TGTGCCAGTAACGCCCTAGGGGATGCAAAAGAGACCCAGTACTTC.

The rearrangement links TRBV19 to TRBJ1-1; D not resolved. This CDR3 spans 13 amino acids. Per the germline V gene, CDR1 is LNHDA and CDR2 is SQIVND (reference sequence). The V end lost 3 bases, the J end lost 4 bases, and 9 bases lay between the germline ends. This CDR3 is CASSIGSGTEAFF. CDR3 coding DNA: TGTGCCAGTAGTATTGGGAGCGGCACTGAAGCTTTCTTT.

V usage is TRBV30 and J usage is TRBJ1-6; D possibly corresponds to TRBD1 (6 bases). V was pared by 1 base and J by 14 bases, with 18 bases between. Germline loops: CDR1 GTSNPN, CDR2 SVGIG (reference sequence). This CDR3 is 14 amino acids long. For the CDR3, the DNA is TGTGCCTGGAGTGCAGGACAGCCGGTAGGGGCCCTCCACTTT. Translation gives CAWSAGQPVGALHF. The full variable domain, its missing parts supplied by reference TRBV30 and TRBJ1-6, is SQTIHQWPATLVQPVGSPLSLECTVEGTSNPNLYWYRQAAGRGLQLLFYSVGIGQISSEVPQNLSASRPQDRQFILSSKKLLLSDSGFYLCAWSAGQPVGALHFGNGTRLTVT.

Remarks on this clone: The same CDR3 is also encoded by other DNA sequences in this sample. The CDR3 region has the DNA TGTGCCAGCAGTTTATCGGGGGGAAATGAGCAGTTCTTC. Protein product: CASSLSGGNEQFF. This rearrangement joins TRBV27 to TRBJ2-1, with a tentative D call TRBD2 (6 bases). Trimming took off 0 bases at V and 7 bases at J, with 7 bases between the two ends. CDR1 and CDR2 (germline): MNHEY, SMNVEV (reference sequence). The CDR3 is 13 residues long.

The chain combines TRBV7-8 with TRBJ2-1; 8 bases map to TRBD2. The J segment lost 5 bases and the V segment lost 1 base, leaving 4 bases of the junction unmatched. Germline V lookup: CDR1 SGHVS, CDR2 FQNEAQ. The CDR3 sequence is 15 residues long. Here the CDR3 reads CASSLGGGRHNEQFF. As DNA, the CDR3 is TGTGCCAGCAGCTTAGGCGGGGGGCGACACAATGAGCAGTTCTTC.

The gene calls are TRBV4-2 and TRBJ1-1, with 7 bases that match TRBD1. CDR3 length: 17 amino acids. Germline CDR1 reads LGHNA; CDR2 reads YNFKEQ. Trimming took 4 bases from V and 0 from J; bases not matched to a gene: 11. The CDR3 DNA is TGTGCCAGCAGCCTCACAGCTCAGACAGGGCTGAACACTGAAGCTTTCTTT. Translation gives CASSLTAQTGLNTEAFF.

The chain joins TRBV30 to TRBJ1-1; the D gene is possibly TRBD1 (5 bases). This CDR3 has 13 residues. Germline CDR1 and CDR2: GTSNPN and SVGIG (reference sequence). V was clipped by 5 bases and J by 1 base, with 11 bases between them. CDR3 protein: CAWAKGSNTEAFF. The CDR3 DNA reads TGTGCCTGGGCAAAGGGGTCGAACACTGAAGCTTTCTTT.